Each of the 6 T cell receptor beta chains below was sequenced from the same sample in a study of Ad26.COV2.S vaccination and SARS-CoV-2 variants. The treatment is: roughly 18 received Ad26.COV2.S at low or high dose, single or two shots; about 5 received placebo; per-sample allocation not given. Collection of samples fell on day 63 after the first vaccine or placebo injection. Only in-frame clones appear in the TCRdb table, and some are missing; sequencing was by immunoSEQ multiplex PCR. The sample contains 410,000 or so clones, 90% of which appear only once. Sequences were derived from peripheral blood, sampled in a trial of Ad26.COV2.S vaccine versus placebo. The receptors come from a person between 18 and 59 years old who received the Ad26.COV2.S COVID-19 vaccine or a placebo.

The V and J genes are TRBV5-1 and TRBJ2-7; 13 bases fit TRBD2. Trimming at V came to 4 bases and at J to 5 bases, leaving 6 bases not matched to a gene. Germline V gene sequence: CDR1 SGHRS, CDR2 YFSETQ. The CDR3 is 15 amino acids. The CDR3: CASSRGLAGVDEQYF. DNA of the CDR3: TGCGCCAGCAGCCGTGGACTAGCGGGAGTAGACGAGCAGTACTTC.

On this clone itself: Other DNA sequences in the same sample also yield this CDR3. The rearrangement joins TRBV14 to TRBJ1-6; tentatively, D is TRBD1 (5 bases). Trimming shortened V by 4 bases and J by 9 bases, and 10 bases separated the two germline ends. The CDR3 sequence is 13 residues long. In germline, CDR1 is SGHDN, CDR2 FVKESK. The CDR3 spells CASSPSGGSPLHF. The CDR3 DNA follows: TGTGCCAGCAGCCCTTCGGGGGGTTCACCCCTCCACTTT. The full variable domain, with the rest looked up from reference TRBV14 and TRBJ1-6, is EAGVTQFPSHSVIEKGQTVTLRCDPISGHDNLYWYRRVMGKEIKFLLHFVKESKQDESGMPNNRFLAERTGGTYSTLKVQPAELEDSGVYFCASSPSGGSPLHFGNGTRLTVT.

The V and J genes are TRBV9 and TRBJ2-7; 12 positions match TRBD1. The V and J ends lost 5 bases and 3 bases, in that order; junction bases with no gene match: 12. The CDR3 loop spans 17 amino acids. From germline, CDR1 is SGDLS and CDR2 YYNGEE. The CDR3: CASSLDVGTGGFYEQYF. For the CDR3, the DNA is TGTGCCAGCAGTTTGGATGTAGGGACAGGGGGCTTCTACGAGCAGTACTTC. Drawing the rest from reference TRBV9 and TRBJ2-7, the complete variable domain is DSGVTQTPKHLITATGQRVTLRCSPRSGDLSVYWYQQSLDQGLQFLIQYYNGEERAKGNILERFSAQQFPDLHSELNLSSLELGDSALYFCASSLDVGTGGFYEQYFGPGTRLTVT.

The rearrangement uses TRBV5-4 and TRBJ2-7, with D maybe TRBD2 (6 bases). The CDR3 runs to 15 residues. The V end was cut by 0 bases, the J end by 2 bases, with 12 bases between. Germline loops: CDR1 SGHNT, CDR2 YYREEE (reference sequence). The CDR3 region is CASSLGGDATYEQYF. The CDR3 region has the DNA TGTGCCAGCAGCTTGGGGGGGGACGCTACCTACGAGCAGTACTTC.

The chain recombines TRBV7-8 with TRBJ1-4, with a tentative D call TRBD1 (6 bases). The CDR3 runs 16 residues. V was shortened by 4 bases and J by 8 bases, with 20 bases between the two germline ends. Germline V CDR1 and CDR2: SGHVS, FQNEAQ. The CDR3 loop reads CASSSRGGPQGEKLFF. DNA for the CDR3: TGTGCCAGCAGCTCCCGCGGAGGGCCTCAGGGGGAAAAACTGTTTTTT.

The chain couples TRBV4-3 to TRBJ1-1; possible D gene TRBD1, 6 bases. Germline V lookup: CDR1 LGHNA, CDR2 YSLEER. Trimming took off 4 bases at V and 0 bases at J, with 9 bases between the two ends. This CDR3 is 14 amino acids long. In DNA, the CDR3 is TGCGCCAGCAGCCCCGGGGGGCTGAACACTGAAGCTTTCTTT. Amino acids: CASSPGGLNTEAFF.